These 23 T cell receptor beta chains were all obtained from the same sample, sequenced in a study of cytomegalovirus exposure and HLA in healthy donors. PCR amplification relied on 60 Vbeta primers (plus 13 Jbeta primers). Libraries were prepared by immunoSEQ multiplex PCR; TCRdb keeps only in-frame clonotypes and omits some of them. The sample has about 130,000 clones, approximately 85% seen once. The specimen was PBMCs. These receptors all come from a boy aged 5-17 years in good health and CMV-seronegative.

V is TRBV5-1 and J is TRBJ1-4; D remains ambiguous. The CDR3 totals 14 residues. Germline V lookup: CDR1 SGHRS, CDR2 YFSETQ. With 4 bases removed from V and 2 bases from J, the gap between germline ends came to 9 bases. DNA of the CDR3: TGCGCCAGCAGCAACGGGGTCACTAATGAAAAACTGTTTTTT. Its protein product is CASSNGVTNEKLFF.

The genes are TRBV7-9 and TRBJ1-4, with D possibly TRBD1 on 5 matching bases. The CDR3 is made up of 16 amino acids. Trimming cost V 5 bases and J 4 bases, with 17 bases left between them. Germline lookup yields CDR1 SEHNR and CDR2 FQNEAQ (reference sequence). The CDR3 bases are TGTGCCAGCAGCCCCGAACCGGGACTGATTAATGAAAAACTGTTTTTT. Amino acids: CASSPEPGLINEKLFF. Filled out from reference TRBV7-9 and TRBJ1-4, the complete variable domain reads DTGVSQNPRHKITKRGQNVTFRCDPISEHNRLYWYRQTLGQGPEFLTYFQNEAQLEKSRLLSDRFSAERPKGSFSTLEIQRTEQGDSAMYLCASSPEPGLINEKLFFGSGTQLSVL.

The chain joins TRBV30 to TRBJ2-3; no clear D. The CDR3 extends over 15 amino acids. In germline, CDR1 is GTSNPN, CDR2 SVGIG (reference sequence). The ends were cut back, 1 base at V and 1 base at J, with 12 bases in the middle. In DNA, the CDR3 is TGTGCCTGGAGTGGGCTAGGTAGAGGCACAGATACGCAGTATTTT. The encoded protein is CAWSGLGRGTDTQYF.

There are a few counts of this clone. The sample has other DNA sequences that encode this CDR3 too. CDR3 nucleotide sequence: TGTGCCAGCAGCTTAGCTAGCGGGGGGGCCGGGGAGACCCAGTACTTC. This translates into CASSLASGGAGETQYF. The chain links TRBV7-8 to TRBJ2-5, with TRBD2 identical over 11 bases. Per the germline V gene, CDR1 is SGHVS and CDR2 is FQNEAQ. The CDR3 has 16 amino acids. With V trimmed by 0 bases and J by 5 bases, 5 bases remained unmatched.

V gene TRBV21-1 combines with J gene TRBJ2-3; no DNA check was done on the table's D call, TRBD2. TRBV21-1 is annotated as a pseudogene. This CDR3 region has 17 residues. CDR3: CASSKFGTTPSTDTQYF. CDR3 nucleotide sequence: TGTGCCAGCAGCAAATTTGGGACTACCCCTAGCACAGATACGCAGTATTTT.

V usage is TRBV10-3 and J usage is TRBJ2-3; D possibly corresponds to TRBD1 (5 bases). Germline values: CDR1 ENHRY, CDR2 SYGVKD. The germline V and J ends were trimmed by 3 bases and 2 bases, with 9 bases remaining between them. The CDR3 length is 14 residues. DNA for the CDR3: TGTGCCATCAGTGACGACAGAGACACAGATACGCAGTATTTT. Translating it yields CAISDDRDTDTQYF.

V usage is TRBV6-1 and J usage is TRBJ2-2, with 9 bases lining up with TRBD1. CDR1 and CDR2 from the germline V gene are MNHNS and SASEGT. CDR3 length: 14 amino acids. V was pared by 7 bases and J by 7 bases, with 7 bases of the junction left unmatched. In DNA, the CDR3 is TGTGCCAGCATCTGGACAGGGGAAGACGGGGAGCTGTTTTTT. This encodes CASIWTGEDGELFF.

The gene calls are TRBV27 and TRBJ1-5; the D gene is possibly TRBD1 (5 bases). This CDR3 spans 13 amino acids. Germline V lookup: CDR1 MNHEY, CDR2 SMNVEV (reference sequence). The V and J ends lost 3 bases and 6 bases respectively, with 9 bases between them. In DNA, the CDR3 is TGTGCCAGCAGTTTCAGGGCTGGTCAGCCCCAGCATTTT. Translation gives CASSFRAGQPQHF.

The rearrangement joins TRBV5-1 to TRBJ2-5, with 7 positions matching TRBD2. Germline V gene sequence: CDR1 SGHRS, CDR2 YFSETQ. The ends lost 0 bases at V and 3 bases at J; junction bases unmatched: 5. The CDR3 totals 15 residues. The chain's CDR3 is CASSLVSGDEETQYF. Written as DNA, the CDR3 is TGCGCCAGCAGCTTGGTGAGCGGGGATGAAGAGACCCAGTACTTC.

The chain is built from TRBV6-5 and TRBJ2-7, with 10 bases matching TRBD2. CDR1 is MNHEY, CDR2 SVGAGI, per germline. CDR3 size: 14 residues. Losses at the gene ends were 8 bases for V and 7 bases for J; bases not matched to a gene: 11. CDR3 amino acids: CASFGSGRAREQYF. In nucleotides, the CDR3 is TGTGCCAGCTTCGGCAGCGGGAGGGCCAGAGAGCAGTACTTC.

This clone occurred once. V gene TRBV15 combines with J gene TRBJ2-5; the match to TRBD1 covers 10 bases. V lost 1 base to trimming and J lost 4 bases; unmatched junction nucleotides: 3. Germline V gene sequence: CDR1 LNHNV, CDR2 YYDKDF (reference sequence). The CDR3 sequence is 15 residues long. The CDR3 here is CATSRAGTGVETQYF. CDR3 coding DNA: TGTGCCACCAGCAGAGCCGGGACAGGGGTAGAGACCCAGTACTTC.

The table lists this clone with a count of one. The chain has TRBV4-1 and TRBJ2-7; the match to TRBD1 covers 11 bases. Per germline, CDR1 MGHRA and CDR2 YSYEKL. The junction had 10 bases not matched to a gene; V was cut back by 1 base and J by 5 bases. This CDR3 contains 17 residues. The CDR3 here is CASSQGVWDRGTHEQYF. CDR3 nucleotide sequence: TGCGCCAGCAGCCAAGGAGTGTGGGACAGGGGGACCCACGAGCAGTACTTC.

The V call is TRBV13, the J call TRBJ1-4, with D possibly TRBD1 on 6 matching bases. V lost 7 bases and J lost 7, with 19 bases in between. Germline V gene lookup returns CDR1 PRHDT and CDR2 FYEKMQ (reference sequence). The CDR3 consists of 15 residues. DNA of the CDR3: TGTGCCAGCAACTCTGGAGGGGGAGGGTTTGAAAAACTGTTTTTT. Translated: CASNSGGGGFEKLFF.

V and J are TRBV2 and TRBJ1-1, with 7 bases fitting TRBD1. The V segment lost 7 bases and the J segment 1 base; nucleotides outside the gene matches: 3. This CDR3 spans 13 amino acids. Germline-derived CDR1 and CDR2 are SNHLY and FYNNEI. CDR3 protein: CASKGTANTEAFF. CDR3 coding DNA: TGTGCCAGCAAAGGGACAGCGAACACTGAAGCTTTCTTT.

This sequence joins TRBV15 and TRBJ1-5; 7 positions match TRBD1. CDR3 size: 19 residues. Trimming at V came to 1 base and at J to 2 bases, leaving 14 bases not matched to a gene. Germline CDR1 LNHNV, CDR2 YYDKDF (reference sequence). The CDR3, as DNA: TGTGCCACCAGCAGAGGTCAACCTCACAGGGGTAGTGGCAATCAGCCCCAGCATTTT. It specifies CATSRGQPHRGSGNQPQHF.

This chain joins TRBV28 and TRBJ2-7; 10 bases are shared with TRBD1. Germline V CDR1 and CDR2: MDHEN, SYDVKM. CDR3 length: 15 residues. J lost 2 bases, V lost 8 bases, and 9 bases had no gene match. CDR3 protein: CASFGRGTGAYEQYF. CDR3 nucleotides: TGTGCCAGCTTCGGGAGGGGGACAGGGGCCTACGAGCAGTACTTC.

This clone has more than one count but fewer than ten. J is TRBJ2-7 and V is TRBV4-3; TRBD1 matches at 10 bases. This CDR3 contains 13 residues. The V gene end was trimmed by 3 bases and the J gene end by 6 bases; junction bases not matched to a gene: 2. Germline V gene lookup returns CDR1 LGHNA and CDR2 YSLEER. Here the CDR3 reads CASSQTGGTEQYF. DNA for the CDR3: TGCGCCAGCAGCCAGACAGGGGGCACCGAGCAGTACTTC.

The chain uses TRBV7-8 and TRBJ2-2, with a possible D match to TRBD1 (6 bases). The CDR3 length is 15 residues. The germline V gene encodes CDR1 SGHVS and CDR2 FQNEAQ. Trimming took off 1 base at V and 7 bases at J, with 13 bases between the two ends. Here the CDR3 DNA reads TGTGCCAGCAGCTTAGAAGCAGGGGTCAACGGGGAGCTGTTTTTT. It encodes CASSLEAGVNGELFF.

The gene calls are TRBV18 and TRBJ2-3, with TRBD1 matching 8 bases. With 6 bases clipped from V and 0 bases from J, the junction kept 5 bases outside the gene matches. Germline CDR1 is KGHSH and CDR2 is LQKENI. The CDR3 consists of 15 residues. The CDR3 sequence: CASSPGTGSTDTQYF. CDR3 sequence (DNA): TGTGCCAGCTCCCCTGGGACAGGCAGCACAGATACGCAGTATTTT.

The chain is built from TRBV4-2 and TRBJ1-1; D ambiguous. The germline V and J ends were trimmed by 1 base and 10 bases, with 22 bases remaining between them. CDR3 length equals 16 residues. Germline CDR1 is LGHNA and CDR2 is YNFKEQ. The CDR3 coding sequence is TGTGCCAGCAGCCAAGCTGGAAAGAATGACGGGAGAGGAGCTTTCTTT. Translation gives CASSQAGKNDGRGAFF.

The chain has TRBV9 and TRBJ1-1; 8 bases match TRBD1. After removal of 4 bases from V and 8 bases from J, the junction contained 16 bases not matched to a gene. The CDR3 is 16 amino acids. From germline, CDR1 is SGDLS and CDR2 YYNGEE. CDR3 nucleotides: TGTGCCAGCAGCCCCAGCCCGGGACAGGTGAAGAACGAAGCTTTCTTT. Its translation is CASSPSPGQVKNEAFF.

J is TRBJ2-3 and V is TRBV6-1; 9 bases are a match to TRBD1. This CDR3 spans 16 amino acids. V shed 4 bases, J shed 1 base, and the junction held 6 bases outside the gene matches. The germline V gene encodes CDR1 MNHNS and CDR2 SASEGT. In DNA form, the CDR3 reads TGTGCCAGCAGTGGCGGGACAGGGCCGGGCACAGATACGCAGTATTTT. As protein: CASSGGTGPGTDTQYF.

This clone was found once. The chain carries TRBV9 and TRBJ2-1, with TRBD2 matching over 9 bases. V shed 1 base, J shed 10 bases, and the junction held 3 bases outside the gene matches. The CDR3 is 13 residues long. Germline CDR1 is SGDLS and CDR2 is YYNGEE. CDR3 coding DNA: TGTGCCAGCAGCGTACTTAGCGGGAGCGAGCAGTTCTTC. It yields the protein CASSVLSGSEQFF.